This TCR beta chain was observed in a study of graft-versus-host responses after intestinal transplantation. About the study: Multivisceral, liver-intestinal, or isolated intestinal transplants were given to recipients. The whole recipient group had anti-thymocyte globulin induction followed by tacrolimus and steroids for two to four years.

Study-wide results and limits: The recipient marrow held GvH clones, and some of them showed up first in ileum or blood.

Generated by immunoSEQ multiplex PCR, the TCRdb table keeps only in-frame clones and is missing some. Of 20,000 or so clones listed, around nine tenths were seen once; the top ten hold 40% to 65%. The germline CDR1 and CDR2 sequences are LGHNT and FRNRAP. This CDR3 has 14 amino acids. The V gene lost 6 bases and the J gene lost 5 bases, with 14 bases spanning the gap. Comment on this clone: Its antigen is undetermined.

The chain recombines TRBV12-5 with TRBJ1-5; D not certain. This TCR derives from a human patient who received an intestinal transplant, so some T cells may come from the graft donor. Specimen: bone marrow, collected about 130 days after transplant. For the CDR3, the DNA is TGTGCTAGTGGAATGTATGGCATATATCAGCCCCAGCATTTT. Translated, it gives CASGMYGIYQPQHF.